This T cell receptor (beta chain) was recovered during a study of shared clonotypes between healthy human individuals. V gave up 2 bases and J gave up 0 bases, with 5 bases separating them. Germline-derived CDR1 and CDR2 are LGHNA and YSLEER. CDR3 length: 14 amino acids. Libraries were prepared by immunoSEQ multiplex PCR; TCRdb keeps only in-frame clonotypes and omits some of them. Among 2 million to 2.5 million clones listed, approximately 96% were seen once. The sequencing sample was made of naive CD4+ T cells sorted from blood. The subset is: CD45RA+ positively selected. This TCR was recovered from a young man in good health. This chain joins TRBV4-3 and TRBJ2-1; D gene unclear. In DNA, the CDR3 is TGCGCCAGCAGCCAAATCGGCTCCTACAATGAGCAGTTCTTC. Its protein is CASSQIGSYNEQFF.